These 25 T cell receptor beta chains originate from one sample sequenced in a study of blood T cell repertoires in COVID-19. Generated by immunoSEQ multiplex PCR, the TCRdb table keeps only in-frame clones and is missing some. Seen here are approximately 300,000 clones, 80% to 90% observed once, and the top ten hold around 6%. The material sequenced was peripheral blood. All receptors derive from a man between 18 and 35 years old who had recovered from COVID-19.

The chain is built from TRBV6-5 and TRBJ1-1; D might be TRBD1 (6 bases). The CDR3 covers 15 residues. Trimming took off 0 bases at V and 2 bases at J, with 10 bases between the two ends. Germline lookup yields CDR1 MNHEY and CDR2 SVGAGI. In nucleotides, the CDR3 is TGTGCCAGCAGTTACTCCGGGACACTTAACACTGAAGCTTTCTTT. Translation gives CASSYSGTLNTEAFF.

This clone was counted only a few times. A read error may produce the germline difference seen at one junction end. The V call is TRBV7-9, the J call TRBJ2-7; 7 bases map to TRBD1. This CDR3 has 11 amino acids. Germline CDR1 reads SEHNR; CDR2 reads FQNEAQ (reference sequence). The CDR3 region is CASTLTGDEYF. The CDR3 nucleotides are TGTGCCAGCACCTTAACAGGGGACGAGTACTTC.

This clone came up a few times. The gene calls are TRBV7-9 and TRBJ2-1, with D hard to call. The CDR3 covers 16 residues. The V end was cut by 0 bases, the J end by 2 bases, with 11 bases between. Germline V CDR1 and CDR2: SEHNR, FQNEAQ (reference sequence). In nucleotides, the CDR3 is TGTGCCAGCAGCTTAGCGAGTGGGCCCGCCTACAATGAGCAGTTCTTC. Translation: CASSLASGPAYNEQFF.

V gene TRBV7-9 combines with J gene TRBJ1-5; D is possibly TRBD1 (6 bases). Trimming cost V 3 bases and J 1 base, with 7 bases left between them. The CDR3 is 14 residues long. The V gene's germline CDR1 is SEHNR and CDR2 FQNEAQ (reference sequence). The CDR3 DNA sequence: TGTGCCAGCAGCTTCGGGACAAGCAATCAGCCCCAGCATTTT. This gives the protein CASSFGTSNQPQHF.

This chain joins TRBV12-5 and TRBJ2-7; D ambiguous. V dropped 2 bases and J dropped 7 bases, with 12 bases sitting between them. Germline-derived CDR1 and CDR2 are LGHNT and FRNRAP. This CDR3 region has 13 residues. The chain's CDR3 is CASGLSPLREQYF. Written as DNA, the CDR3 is TGTGCTAGTGGTTTGTCCCCCCTACGTGAGCAGTACTTC.

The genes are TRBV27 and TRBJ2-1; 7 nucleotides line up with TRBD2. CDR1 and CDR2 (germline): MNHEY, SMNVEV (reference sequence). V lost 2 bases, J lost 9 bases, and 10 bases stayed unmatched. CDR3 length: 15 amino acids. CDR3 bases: TGTGCCAGCAGTTTAAGTGGGAGGGCCCTCAGTGAGCAGTTCTTC. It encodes CASSLSGRALSEQFF.

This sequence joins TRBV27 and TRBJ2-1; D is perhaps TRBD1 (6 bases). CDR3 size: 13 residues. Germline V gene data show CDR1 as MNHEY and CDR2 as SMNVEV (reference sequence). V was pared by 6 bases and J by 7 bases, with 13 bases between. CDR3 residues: CASRIQGGNEQFF. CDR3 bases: TGTGCCAGCAGAATACAGGGCGGGAATGAGCAGTTCTTC.

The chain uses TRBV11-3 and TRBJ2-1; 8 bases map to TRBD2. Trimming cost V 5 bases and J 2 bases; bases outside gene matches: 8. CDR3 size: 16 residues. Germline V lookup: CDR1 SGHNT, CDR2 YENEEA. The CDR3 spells CASSRTSGETYNEQFF. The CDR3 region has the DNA TGTGCCAGCAGCCGTACTAGCGGTGAGACCTACAATGAGCAGTTCTTC.

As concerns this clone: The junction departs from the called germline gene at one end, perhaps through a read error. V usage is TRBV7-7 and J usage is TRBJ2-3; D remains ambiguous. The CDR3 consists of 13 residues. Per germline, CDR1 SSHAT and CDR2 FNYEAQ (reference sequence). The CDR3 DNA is TGTGCTAGCAGCTTAGATTACACAGATACGCAGTATTTT. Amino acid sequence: CASSLDYTDTQYF.

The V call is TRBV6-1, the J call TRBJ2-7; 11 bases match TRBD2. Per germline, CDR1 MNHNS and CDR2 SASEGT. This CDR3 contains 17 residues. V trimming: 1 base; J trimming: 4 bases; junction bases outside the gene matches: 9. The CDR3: CASSEDFALAGVYEQYF. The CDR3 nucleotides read TGTGCCAGCAGTGAAGATTTTGCACTAGCGGGGGTTTACGAGCAGTACTTC.

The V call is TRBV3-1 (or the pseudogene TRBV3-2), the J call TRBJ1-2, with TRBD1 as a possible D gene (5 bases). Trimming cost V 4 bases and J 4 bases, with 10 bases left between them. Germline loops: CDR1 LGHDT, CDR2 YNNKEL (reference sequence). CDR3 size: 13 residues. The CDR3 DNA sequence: TGTGCCAGCAGCCCCGGGGGGACCTATGGCTACACCTTC. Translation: CASSPGGTYGYTF.

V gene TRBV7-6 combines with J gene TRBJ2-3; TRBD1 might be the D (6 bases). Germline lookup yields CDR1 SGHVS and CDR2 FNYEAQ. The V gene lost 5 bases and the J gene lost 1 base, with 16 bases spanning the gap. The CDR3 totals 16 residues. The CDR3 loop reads CASSPEGGRGTDTQYF. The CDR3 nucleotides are TGTGCCAGCAGCCCTGAAGGGGGTCGGGGCACAGATACGCAGTATTTT.

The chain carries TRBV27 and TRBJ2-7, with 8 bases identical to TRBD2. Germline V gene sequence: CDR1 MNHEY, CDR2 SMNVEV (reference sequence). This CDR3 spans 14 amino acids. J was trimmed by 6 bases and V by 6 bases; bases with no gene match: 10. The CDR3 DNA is TGTGCCAGCAGCCCTGGACTAGCCCATCGCGAGCAGTACTTC. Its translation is CASSPGLAHREQYF.

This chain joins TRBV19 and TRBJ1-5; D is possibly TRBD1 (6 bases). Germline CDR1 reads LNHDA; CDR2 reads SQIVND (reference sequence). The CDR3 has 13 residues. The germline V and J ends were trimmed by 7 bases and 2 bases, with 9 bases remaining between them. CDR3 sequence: CASMDSRNQPQHF. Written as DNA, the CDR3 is TGTGCCAGTATGGACAGTCGCAATCAGCCCCAGCATTTT.

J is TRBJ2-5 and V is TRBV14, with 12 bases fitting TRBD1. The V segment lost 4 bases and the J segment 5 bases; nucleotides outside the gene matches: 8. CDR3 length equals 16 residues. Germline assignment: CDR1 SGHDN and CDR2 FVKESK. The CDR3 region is CASSRSGTGGRETQYF. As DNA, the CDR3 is TGTGCCAGCAGCCGTTCCGGGACAGGGGGCAGGGAGACCCAGTACTTC.

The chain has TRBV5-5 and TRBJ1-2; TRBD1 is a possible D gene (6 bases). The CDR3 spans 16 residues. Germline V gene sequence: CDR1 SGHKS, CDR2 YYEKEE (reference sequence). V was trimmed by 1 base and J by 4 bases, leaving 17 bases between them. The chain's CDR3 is CASSLPPGDIAYGYTF. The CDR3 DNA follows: TGTGCCAGCAGCTTGCCCCCCGGGGACATTGCCTATGGCTACACCTTC. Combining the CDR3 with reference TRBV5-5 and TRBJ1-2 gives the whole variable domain DAGVTQSPTHLIKTRGQQVTLRCSPISGHKSVSWYQQVLGQGPQFIFQYYEKEERGRGNFPDRFSARQFPNYSSELNVNALLLGDSALYLCASSLPPGDIAYGYTFGSGTRLTVV.

The CDR3 sequence: CASSSRTPPYEQYF. In nucleotides, the CDR3 is TGTGCCAGCAGCTCGCGGACTCCCCCCTACGAGCAGTACTTC. The chain recombines TRBV5-4 with TRBJ2-7, with D possibly TRBD2 on 5 matching bases. The V end was cut by 3 bases, the J end by 2 bases, with 12 bases between. The germline V gene has CDR1 SGHNT and CDR2 YYREEE (reference sequence). The CDR3 contains 14 residues.

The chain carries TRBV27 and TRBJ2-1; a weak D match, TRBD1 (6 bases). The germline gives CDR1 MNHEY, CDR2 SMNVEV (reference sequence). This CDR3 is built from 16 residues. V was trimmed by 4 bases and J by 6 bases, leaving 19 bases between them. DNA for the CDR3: TGTGCCAGCAGTTCATCCGGGACACACGGTTTCAATGAGCAGTTCTTC. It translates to CASSSSGTHGFNEQFF.

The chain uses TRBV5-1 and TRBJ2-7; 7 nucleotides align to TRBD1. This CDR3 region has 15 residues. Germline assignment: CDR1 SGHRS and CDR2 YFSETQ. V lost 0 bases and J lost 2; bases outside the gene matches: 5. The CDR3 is CASSLVVTGTYEQYF. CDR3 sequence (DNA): TGCGCCAGCAGCTTGGTTGTGACAGGGACCTACGAGCAGTACTTC.

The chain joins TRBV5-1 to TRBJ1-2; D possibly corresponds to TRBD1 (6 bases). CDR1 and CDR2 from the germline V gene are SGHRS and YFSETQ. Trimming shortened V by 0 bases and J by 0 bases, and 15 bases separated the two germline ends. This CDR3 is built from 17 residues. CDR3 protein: CASSLAPRQVANYGYTF. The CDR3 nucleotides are TGCGCCAGCAGCTTGGCCCCGCGACAGGTAGCTAACTATGGCTACACCTTC.

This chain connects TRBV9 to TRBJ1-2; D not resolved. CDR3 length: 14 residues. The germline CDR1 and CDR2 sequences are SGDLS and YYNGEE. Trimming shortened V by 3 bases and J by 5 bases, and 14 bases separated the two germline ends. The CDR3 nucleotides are TGTGCCAGCAGCGCAGACGCCAGGCCATATGGCTACACCTTC. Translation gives CASSADARPYGYTF.

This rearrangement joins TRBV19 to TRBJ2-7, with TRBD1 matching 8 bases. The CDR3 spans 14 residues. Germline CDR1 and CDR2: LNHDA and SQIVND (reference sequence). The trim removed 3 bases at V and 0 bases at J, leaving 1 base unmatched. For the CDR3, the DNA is TGTGCCAGTAGTATCGACAGGGGCTCCTACGAGCAGTACTTC. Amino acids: CASSIDRGSYEQYF.

The CDR3 region is CASSLSPPGDGYTF. CDR3 nucleotide sequence: TGTGCCAGCAGTTTATCACCCCCCGGGGATGGCTACACCTTC. The chain combines TRBV27 with TRBJ1-2; D is unclear. Germline lookup yields CDR1 MNHEY and CDR2 SMNVEV (reference sequence). Trimming removed 0 bases at V and 6 bases at J, with 11 bases between. The CDR3 spans 14 residues.

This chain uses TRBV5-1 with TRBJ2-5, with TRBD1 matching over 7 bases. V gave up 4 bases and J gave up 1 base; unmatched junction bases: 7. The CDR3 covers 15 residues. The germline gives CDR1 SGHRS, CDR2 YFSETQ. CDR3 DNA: TGCGCCAGCAGCCATCCGGGGACAGTCCAAGAGACCCAGTACTTC. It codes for CASSHPGTVQETQYF.

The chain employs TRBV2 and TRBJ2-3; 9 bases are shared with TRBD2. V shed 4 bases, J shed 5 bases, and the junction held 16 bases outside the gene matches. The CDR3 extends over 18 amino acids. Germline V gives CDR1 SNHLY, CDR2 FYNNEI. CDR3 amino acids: CASSVKAWREGRGDTQYF. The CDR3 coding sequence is TGTGCCAGCAGTGTTAAAGCCTGGCGGGAGGGCCGTGGAGATACGCAGTATTTT.